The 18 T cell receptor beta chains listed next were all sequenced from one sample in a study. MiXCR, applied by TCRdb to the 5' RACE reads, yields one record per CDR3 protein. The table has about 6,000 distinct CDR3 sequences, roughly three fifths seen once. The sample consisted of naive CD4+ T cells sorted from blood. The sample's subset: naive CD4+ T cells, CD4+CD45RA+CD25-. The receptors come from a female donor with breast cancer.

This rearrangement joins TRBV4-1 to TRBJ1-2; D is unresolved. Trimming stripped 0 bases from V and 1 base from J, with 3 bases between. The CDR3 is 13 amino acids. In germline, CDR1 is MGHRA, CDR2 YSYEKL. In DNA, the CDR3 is TGCGCCAGCAGCCAAGACAATAACTATGGCTACACCTTC. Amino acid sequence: CASSQDNNYGYTF.

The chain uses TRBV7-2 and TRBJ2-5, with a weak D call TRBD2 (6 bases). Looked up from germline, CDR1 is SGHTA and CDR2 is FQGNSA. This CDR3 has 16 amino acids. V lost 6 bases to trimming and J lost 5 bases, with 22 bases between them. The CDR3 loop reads CASRSTSRSFWETQYF. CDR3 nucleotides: TGTGCCAGCAGATCTACTAGCAGGAGTTTTTGGGAGACCCAGTACTTC. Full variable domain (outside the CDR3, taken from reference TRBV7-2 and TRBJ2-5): GAGVSQSPSNKVTEKGKDVELRCDPISGHTALYWYRQSLGQGLEFLIYFQGNSAPDKSGLPSDRFSAERTGGSVSTLTIQRTQQEDSAVYLCASRSTSRSFWETQYFGPGTRLLVL.

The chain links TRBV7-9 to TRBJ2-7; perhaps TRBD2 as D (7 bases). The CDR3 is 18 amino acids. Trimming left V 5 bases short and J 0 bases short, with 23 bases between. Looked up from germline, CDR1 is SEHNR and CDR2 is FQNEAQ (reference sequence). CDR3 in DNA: TGTGCCAGCAGCAGACAAAGGGGGGGCCCTGTAACCTCCTACGAGCAGTACTTC. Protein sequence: CASSRQRGGPVTSYEQYF.

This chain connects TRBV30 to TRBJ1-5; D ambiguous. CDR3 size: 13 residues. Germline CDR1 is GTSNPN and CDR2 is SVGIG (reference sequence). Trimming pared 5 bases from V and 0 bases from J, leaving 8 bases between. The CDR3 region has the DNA TGTGCCTGGGGCCATTTTAGCAATCAGCCCCAGCATTTT. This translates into CAWGHFSNQPQHF.

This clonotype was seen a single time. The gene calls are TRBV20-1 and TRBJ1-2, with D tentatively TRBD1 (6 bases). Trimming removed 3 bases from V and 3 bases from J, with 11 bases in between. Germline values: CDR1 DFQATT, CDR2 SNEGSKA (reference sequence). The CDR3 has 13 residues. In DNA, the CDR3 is TGCAGTGCTAGTACAGGGAAGGACTATGGCTACACCTTC. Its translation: CSASTGKDYGYTF.

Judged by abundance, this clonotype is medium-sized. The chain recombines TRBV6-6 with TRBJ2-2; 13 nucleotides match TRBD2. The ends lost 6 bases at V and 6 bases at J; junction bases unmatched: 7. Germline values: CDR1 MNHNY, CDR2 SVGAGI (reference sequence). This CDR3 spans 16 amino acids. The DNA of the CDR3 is TGTGCCAGCAGAACACCGGGACTAGCGGGATCCGGGGAGCTGTTTTTT. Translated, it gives CASRTPGLAGSGELFF.

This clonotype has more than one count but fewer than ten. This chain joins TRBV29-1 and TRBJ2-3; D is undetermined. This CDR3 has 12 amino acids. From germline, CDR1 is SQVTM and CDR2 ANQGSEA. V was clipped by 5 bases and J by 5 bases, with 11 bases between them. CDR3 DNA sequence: TGCAGCGTTCGTGGCTCGGGAGATACGCAGTATTTT. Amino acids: CSVRGSGDTQYF.

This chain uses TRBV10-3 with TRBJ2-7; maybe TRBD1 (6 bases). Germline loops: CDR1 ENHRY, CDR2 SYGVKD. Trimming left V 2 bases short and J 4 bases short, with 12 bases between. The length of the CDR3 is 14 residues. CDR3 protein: CAISENGTPYEQYF. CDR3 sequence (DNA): TGTGCCATCAGTGAGAACGGGACACCATACGAGCAGTACTTC.

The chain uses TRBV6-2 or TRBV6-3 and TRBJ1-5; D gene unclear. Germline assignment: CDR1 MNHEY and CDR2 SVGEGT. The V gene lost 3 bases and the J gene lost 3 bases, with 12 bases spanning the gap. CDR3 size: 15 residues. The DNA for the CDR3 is TGTGCCAGCAGTTATTTGCAGTCAAACAATCAGCCCCAGCATTTT. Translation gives CASSYLQSNNQPQHF.

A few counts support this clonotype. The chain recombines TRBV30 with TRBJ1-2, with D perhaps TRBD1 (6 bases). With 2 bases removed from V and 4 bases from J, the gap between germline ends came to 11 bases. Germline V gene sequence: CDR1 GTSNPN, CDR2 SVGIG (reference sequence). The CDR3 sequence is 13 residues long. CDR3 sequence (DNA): TGTGCCTGGAGTCGGGGGCTTAGCTATGGCTACACCTTC. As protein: CAWSRGLSYGYTF.

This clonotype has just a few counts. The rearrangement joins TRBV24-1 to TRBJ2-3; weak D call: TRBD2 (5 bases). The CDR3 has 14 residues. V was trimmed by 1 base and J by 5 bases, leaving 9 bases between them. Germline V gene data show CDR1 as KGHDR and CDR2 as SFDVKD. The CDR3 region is CATSDFPAVDTQYF. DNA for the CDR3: TGTGCCACCAGTGATTTCCCAGCGGTAGATACGCAGTATTTT.

The CDR3 here is CASSFRRAGELFF. The DNA of the CDR3 is TGTGCCAGCAGCTTCCGAAGGGCGGGGGAGCTGTTTTTT. The chain links TRBV7-2 to TRBJ2-2; D uncertain. V dropped 3 bases and J dropped 8 bases, with 10 bases sitting between them. CDR1 is SGHTA, CDR2 FQGNSA, per germline. This CDR3 is built from 13 residues.

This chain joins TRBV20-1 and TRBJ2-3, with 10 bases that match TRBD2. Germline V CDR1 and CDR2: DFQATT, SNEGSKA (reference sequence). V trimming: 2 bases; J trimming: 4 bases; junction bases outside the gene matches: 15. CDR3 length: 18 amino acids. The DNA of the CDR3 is TGCAGTGCTAGATTCCTCCCACTAGCGGGAAAGGGGTCAGATACGCAGTATTTT. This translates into CSARFLPLAGKGSDTQYF.

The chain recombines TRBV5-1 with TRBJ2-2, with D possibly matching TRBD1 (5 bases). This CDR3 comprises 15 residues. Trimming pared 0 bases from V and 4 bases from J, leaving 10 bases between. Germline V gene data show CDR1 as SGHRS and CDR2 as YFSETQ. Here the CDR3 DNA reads TGCGCCAGCAGCTTGGGACAGTATGGCACCGGGGAGCTGTTTTTT. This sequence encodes CASSLGQYGTGELFF.

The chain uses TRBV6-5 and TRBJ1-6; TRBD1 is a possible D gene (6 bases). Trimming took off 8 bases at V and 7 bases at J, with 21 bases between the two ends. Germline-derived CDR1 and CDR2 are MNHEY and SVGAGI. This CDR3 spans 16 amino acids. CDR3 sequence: CASQISGGLVNSPLHF. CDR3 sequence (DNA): TGTGCCAGCCAGATCAGTGGGGGGCTGGTAAATTCACCCCTCCACTTT.

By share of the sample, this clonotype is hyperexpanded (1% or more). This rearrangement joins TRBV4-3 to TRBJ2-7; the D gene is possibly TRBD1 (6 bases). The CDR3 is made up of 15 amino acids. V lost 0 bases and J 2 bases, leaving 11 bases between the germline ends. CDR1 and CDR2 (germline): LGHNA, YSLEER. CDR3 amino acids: CASSQEGTNTYEQYV. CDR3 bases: TGCGCCAGCAGCCAAGAAGGGACAAATACCTACGAGCAGTACGTC.

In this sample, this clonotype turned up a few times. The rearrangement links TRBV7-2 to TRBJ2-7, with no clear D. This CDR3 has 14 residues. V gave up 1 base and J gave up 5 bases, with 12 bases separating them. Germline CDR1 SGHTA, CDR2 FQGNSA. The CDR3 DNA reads TGTGCCAGCAGCTTAGACCCTTCTGGGGACGAGCAGTACTTC. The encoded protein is CASSLDPSGDEQYF.

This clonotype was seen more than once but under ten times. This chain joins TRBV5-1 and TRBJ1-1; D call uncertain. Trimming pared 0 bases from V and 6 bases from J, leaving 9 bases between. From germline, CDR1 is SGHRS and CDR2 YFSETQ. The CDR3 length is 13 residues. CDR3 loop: CASSLERGAEAFF. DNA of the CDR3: TGCGCCAGCAGCTTGGAAAGAGGCGCTGAAGCTTTCTTT.